The 9 T cell receptor beta chains presented below share a single source sample, sequenced in a study of regulatory T cells in long-lasting Graves disease. The time point denotes: persistent/refractory GD, antithyroid drugs over 5 years with positive TRAb. Extracted RNA from PBMCs served as the source of the TCR library. In building TCR beta libraries, iRepertoire HTBI primers were used together with Arm-PCR of CDR3 regions. TCRdb reprocessed the multiplex PCR reads with MiXCR, giving one entry per CDR3 protein. The profile covers 300,000 to 500,000 distinct CDR3 sequences, with less than 25% appearing a single time and more than 20% taken by the ten largest. Here the sequenced sample was peripheral blood mononuclear cells (PBMCs), taken when the disease was refractory, from a patient treated with antithyroid drugs. These receptor sequences come from a female donor with Graves disease.

This clonotype was detected a few times. The CDR3 DNA follows: TGTGCCACCAGCACAGGGGGCAGGGGCGGGGAGCTGTTTTTT. Translated, it gives CATSTGGRGGELFF. V usage is TRBV24-1 and J usage is TRBJ2-2; 9 nucleotides align to TRBD1. Germline V gives CDR1 KGHDR, CDR2 SFDVKD. The ends lost 7 bases at V and 7 bases at J; junction bases unmatched: 6. This CDR3 is built from 14 residues.

This clonotype was observed many times. V is TRBV27 and J is TRBJ1-1; D uncertain. The CDR3 runs to 14 residues. Germline CDR1 and CDR2: MNHEY and SMNVEV (reference sequence). V was pared by 1 base and J by 1 base, with 7 bases between. The CDR3 bases are TGTGCCAGCAGTTTATTCTACGGGAACACTGAAGCTTTCTTT. Translating it yields CASSLFYGNTEAFF.

This clonotype was seen many times. This rearrangement joins TRBV2 to TRBJ2-4; 12 nucleotides match TRBD1. Germline V gene lookup returns CDR1 SNHLY and CDR2 FYNNEI. Trimming took 8 bases from V and 3 from J; bases not matched to a gene: 8. The CDR3 has 16 residues. CDR3 coding DNA: TGTGCCAGCGTAGAAGGGACAGGGGGCAGCAAAAACATTCAGTACTTC. Translating gives CASVEGTGGSKNIQYF.

There are many counts of this clonotype. The J gene is TRBJ2-2, the V gene TRBV18; D gene ambiguous. Germline-derived CDR1 and CDR2 are KGHSH and LQKENI. The ends were cut back, 2 bases at V and 2 bases at J, with 9 bases in the middle. This CDR3 is built from 15 residues. CDR3 DNA: TGTGCCAGCTCACCAATCGCTACTAACACCGGGGAGCTGTTTTTT. Protein product: CASSPIATNTGELFF.

This clonotype was recorded at least ten times. This chain connects TRBV2 to TRBJ2-7; TRBD1 aligns across 9 bases. V was pared by 7 bases and J by 0 bases, with 4 bases of the junction left unmatched. The CDR3 loop spans 14 amino acids. Germline values: CDR1 SNHLY, CDR2 FYNNEI. CDR3 nucleotide sequence: TGTGCCAGCAATGGACAGGGGACCTCCTACGAGCAGTACTTC. Translating gives CASNGQGTSYEQYF.

This clonotype was seen ten or more times. This chain links TRBV11-2 with TRBJ1-2, with D possibly being TRBD1 (6 bases). CDR3 size: 14 residues. Between the trimmed V and J ends, which lost 5 bases and 4 bases, there was a span of 14 bases. CDR1 and CDR2 (germline): SGHAT, FQNNGV. The CDR3 is CASSPGDGPYGYTF. The CDR3 nucleotides are TGTGCCAGCAGCCCAGGGGACGGCCCCTATGGCTACACCTTC.

This chain links TRBV3-1 with TRBJ2-3, with TRBD2 matching over 13 bases. Germline CDR1 is LGHDT and CDR2 is YNNKEL (reference sequence). The junction had 10 bases not matched to a gene; V was cut back by 4 bases and J by 0 bases. The length of the CDR3 is 19 residues. CDR3 coding DNA: TGTGCCAGCAGCCTCCCTCTAACTAGCGGGAGGGCCAGCACAGATACGCAGTATTTT. Amino acids: CASSLPLTSGRASTDTQYF.

The sample holds a few counts of this clonotype. The gene calls are TRBV29-1 and TRBJ2-6; D remains unclear. V lost 5 bases, J lost 4 bases, and 6 bases lay in between. This CDR3 region has 12 residues. Germline loops: CDR1 SQVTM, CDR2 ANQGSEA. CDR3 DNA sequence: TGCAGCGTTCGATCGGGGGCCAACGTCCTGACTTTC. This sequence encodes CSVRSGANVLTF. The full variable domain, completed using reference TRBV29-1 and TRBJ2-6, is SAVISQKPSRDICQRGTSLTIQCQVDSQVTMMFWYRQQPGQSLTLIATANQGSEATYESGFVIDKFPISRPNLTFSTLTVSNMSPEDSSIYLCSVRSGANVLTFGAGSRLTVL.

This clonotype was seen many times. The genes are TRBV12-3 or TRBV12-4 and TRBJ1-2; D gene uncertain. Trimming took 7 bases from V and 2 from J, leaving 14 bases between them. This CDR3 comprises 14 residues. This CDR3 is CASTQQTLNYGYTF. The CDR3 nucleotides are TGTGCCAGCACCCAGCAGACATTAAACTATGGCTACACCTTC.